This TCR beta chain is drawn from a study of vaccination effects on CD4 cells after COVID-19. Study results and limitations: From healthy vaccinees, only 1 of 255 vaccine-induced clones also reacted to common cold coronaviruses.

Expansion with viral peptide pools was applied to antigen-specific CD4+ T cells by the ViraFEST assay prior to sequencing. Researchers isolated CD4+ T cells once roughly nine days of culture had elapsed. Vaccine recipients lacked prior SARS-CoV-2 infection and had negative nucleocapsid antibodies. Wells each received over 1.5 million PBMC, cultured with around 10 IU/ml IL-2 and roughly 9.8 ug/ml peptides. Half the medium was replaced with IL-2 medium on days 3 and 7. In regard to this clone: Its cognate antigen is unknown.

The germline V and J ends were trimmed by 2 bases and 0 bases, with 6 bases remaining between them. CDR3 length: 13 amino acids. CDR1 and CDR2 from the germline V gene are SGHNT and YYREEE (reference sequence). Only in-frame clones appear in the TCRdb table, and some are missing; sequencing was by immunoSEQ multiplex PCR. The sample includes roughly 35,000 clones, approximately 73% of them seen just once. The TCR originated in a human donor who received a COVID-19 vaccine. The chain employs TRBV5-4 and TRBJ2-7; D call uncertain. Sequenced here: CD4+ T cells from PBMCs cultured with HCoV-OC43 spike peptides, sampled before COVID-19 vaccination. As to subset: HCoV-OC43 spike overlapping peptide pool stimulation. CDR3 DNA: TGTGCCAGCAGCTTCTGGAGCTCCTACGAGCAGTACTTC. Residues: CASSFWSSYEQYF.